This T cell receptor (beta chain) was identified during a study of T cell repertoires in cytomegalovirus infection. About the research overall: Newly reported HLA-C-restricted and thoroughly characterized HLA-B-restricted CMV epitopes were employed.

A note on this clonotype: What it binds is unknown.

TCRdb reprocessed the reads via MiXCR and lists one record per CDR3 protein. Of 450,000 to 600,000 distinct CDR3 sequences in the sample, around a third were seen once. The CDR3 consists of 15 residues. CDR1 MGHRA and CDR2 YSYEKL come from the germline V gene. V was shortened by 1 base and J by 3 bases, with 7 bases between the two germline ends. The sample in question was cultured PBMCs, obtained from culture after CMV antigen stimulation. This sequence joins TRBV4-1 and TRBJ2-6; no firm D call. The receptor comes from a human donor in good health (CMV status not recorded). Some clones in this sample may be carry-over from other donors' samples. Here the CDR3 reads CASSQVWFGANVLTF. The CDR3 bases are TGCGCCAGCAGCCAAGTTTGGTTTGGGGCCAACGTCCTGACTTTC.